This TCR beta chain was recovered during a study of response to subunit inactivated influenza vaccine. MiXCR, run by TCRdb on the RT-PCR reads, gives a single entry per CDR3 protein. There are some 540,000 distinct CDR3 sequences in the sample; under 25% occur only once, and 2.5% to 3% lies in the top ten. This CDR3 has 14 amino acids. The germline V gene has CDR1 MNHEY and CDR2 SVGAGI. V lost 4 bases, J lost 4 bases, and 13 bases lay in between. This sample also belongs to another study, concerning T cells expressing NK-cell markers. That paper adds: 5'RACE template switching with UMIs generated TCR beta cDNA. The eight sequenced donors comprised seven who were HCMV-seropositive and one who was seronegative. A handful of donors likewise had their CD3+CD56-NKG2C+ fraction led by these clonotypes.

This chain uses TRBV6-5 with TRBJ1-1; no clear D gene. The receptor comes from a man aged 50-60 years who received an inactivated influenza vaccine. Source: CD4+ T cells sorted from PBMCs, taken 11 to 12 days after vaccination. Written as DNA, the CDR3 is TGTGCCAGCAGTTTTGAGGGAGGAGGCACTGAAGCTTTCTTT. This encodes CASSFEGGGTEAFF.